This T cell receptor beta chain was documented in a study of blood T cell repertoires in COVID-19. The overall study: The analysed material was cDNA or gDNA that came from T cells, B-cell-depleted T cells, or PBMCs.

Symptom resolution, clearance, or two negative PCRs marked the recovered donors of Cohort 3. Using immunoSEQ multiplex PCR, the repertoire was profiled, and TCRdb retains in-frame clones only, with some absent. The table lists about 160,000 clones, 85% to 90% of them singletons. Trimming took off 5 bases at V and 0 bases at J, with 8 bases between the two ends. CDR3 size: 15 residues. Germline V gene sequence: CDR1 MNHEY, CDR2 SVGAGI. Sequenced input: PBMCs or T cells enriched from blood (not recorded which). This sequence was found in a woman aged 45-65 years who had recovered from COVID-19. The V gene is TRBV6-5, the J gene TRBJ1-6, with a possible D match to TRBD1 (6 bases). DNA of the CDR3: TGTGCCAGCAGTAACAGGGCCTCCTATAATTCACCCCTCCACTTT. Translating it yields CASSNRASYNSPLHF.